The present TCR beta chain was sequenced within a study of blood T cell repertoires in COVID-19. Study summary: Spain, Italy and the United States supplied samples that represented acute and convalescent COVID-19.

Under the authors' procedure: Counts of nucleated cells, estimated from reference gene primer amplification, were obtained. Generated by immunoSEQ multiplex PCR, the TCRdb table keeps only in-frame clones and is missing some. D and trimming were read from the DNA, whereas the V and J calls and clone size are those reported in that table. The sample holds 30,000 to 40,000 clones, roughly four fifths seen once. This CDR3 has 14 amino acids. V was clipped by 4 bases and J by 1 base, with 11 bases between them. From germline, CDR1 is SGHTA and CDR2 FQGNSA. The chain joins TRBV7-2 to TRBJ2-7; D might be TRBD1 (5 bases). Material: peripheral blood. The source of this sequence is a man of 80 years or more with active or convalescent COVID-19. CDR3 residues: CASSSMTESYEQYF. CDR3 sequence (DNA): TGTGCCAGCAGCTCGATGACAGAGTCCTACGAGCAGTACTTC.